This T cell receptor (beta chain) is drawn from a study of T-cell reconstitution after alpha-beta-depleted transplantation in children. Study findings and constraints: It was reported that alpha-beta T cells came from several hundred expanded graft clones (about two months after transplant). Diversity of TCRbeta at day 60 was high in some patients, arising from surviving recipient T cells and thymic progenitors. T-cell counts and diversity at one year post-transplant came mainly from newly produced T cells.

The TCRbeta library incorporated unique molecular identifiers. From the PCR reads, TCRdb called clonotypes with MiXCR, one entry per CDR3 protein. This sample has 500,000 to 750,000 distinct CDR3 sequences, with 10% to 15% found just once. Germline CDR1 is KGHSH and CDR2 is LQKENI. The CDR3 spans 15 residues. The ends were cut back, 6 bases at V and 2 bases at J, with 16 bases in the middle. The table lists this clonotype with a few counts. As yet, its antigen is unknown. The sequence came from a male patient between 5 and 17 years old who had a stem cell transplant for acute myeloid leukemia, so the T cells may come from the graft donor. Here the sequenced sample was PBMCs, mostly from graft donor cells, taken 360 days after TCRalphabeta/CD19-depleted stem cell transplant. The rearrangement joins TRBV18 to TRBJ2-5, with D possibly called TRBD1 or TRBD2 (5 bases each). As DNA, the CDR3 is TGTGCCAGCTCCGGGGTTCGGACACCTCAAGAGACCCAGTACTTC. It yields the protein CASSGVRTPQETQYF.